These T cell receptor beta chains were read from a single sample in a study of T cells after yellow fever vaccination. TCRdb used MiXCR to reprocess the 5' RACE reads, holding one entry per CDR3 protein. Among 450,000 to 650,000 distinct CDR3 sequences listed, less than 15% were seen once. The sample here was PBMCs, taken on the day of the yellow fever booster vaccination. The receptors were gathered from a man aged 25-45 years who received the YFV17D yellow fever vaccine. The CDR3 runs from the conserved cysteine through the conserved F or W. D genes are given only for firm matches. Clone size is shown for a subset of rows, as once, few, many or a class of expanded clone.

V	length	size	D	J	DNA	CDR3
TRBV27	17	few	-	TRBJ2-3	TGTGCCAGCAGTCCCCTGGGGGATAGGACTTTTACAGATACGCAGTATTTT	CASSPLGDRTFTDTQYF
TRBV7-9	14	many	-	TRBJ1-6	TGTGCCAGCAGCTTAGACGGGCTCAATTCACCCCTCCACTTT	CASSLDGLNSPLHF
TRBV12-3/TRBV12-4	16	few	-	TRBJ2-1	TGTGCCAGCAGTTTAGGGGGCGGCTCACCCTACAATGAGCAGTTCTTC	CASSLGGGSPYNEQFF
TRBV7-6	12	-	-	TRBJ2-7	TGTGCCAGCAGCGCCCGAGACTACGAGCAGTACTTC	CASSARDYEQYF
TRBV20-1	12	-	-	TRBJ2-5	TGCAGTGCTAGAGGGGAGACCCGCACCCAGTACTTC	CSARGETRTQYF
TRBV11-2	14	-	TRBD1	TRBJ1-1	TGTGCCAGCAGCCAACACAGGGGGCGAACTGAAGCTTTCTTT	CASSQHRGRTEAFF
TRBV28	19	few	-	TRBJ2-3	TGTGCCAGCAGTTCCCCACTAATACACCGCCCGAAACACACAGATACGCAGTATTTT	CASSSPLIHRPKHTDTQYF
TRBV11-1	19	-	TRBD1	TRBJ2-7	TGTGCCAGCAGCCACTCGACAGGGGAATCTCTTCTTACTTCCTACGAGCAGTACTTC	CASSHSTGESLLTSYEQYF
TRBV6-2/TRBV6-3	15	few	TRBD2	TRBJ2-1	TGTGCCAGCGGATGGAGCGGGAGCTCCTACAATGAGCAGTTCTTC	CASGWSGSSYNEQFF
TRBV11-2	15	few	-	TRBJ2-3	TGTGCCAGCAGTTTGGCAGGGTCTTGGACAGATACGCAGTATTTT	CASSLAGSWTDTQYF
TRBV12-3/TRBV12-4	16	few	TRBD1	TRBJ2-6	TGTGCCAGCAGGGGGACAGGGGGCTCTGGGGCCAACGTCCTGACTTTC	CASRGTGGSGANVLTF
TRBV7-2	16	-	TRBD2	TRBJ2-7	TGTGCCAGCAGCTTCACTAGCGGGAGGCCCCCCTACGAGCAGTACTTC	CASSFTSGRPPYEQYF
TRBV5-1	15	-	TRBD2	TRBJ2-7	TGCGCCAGCAGCCCCGGAGGGACTAGGTCCTACGAGCAGTACTTC	CASSPGGTRSYEQYF
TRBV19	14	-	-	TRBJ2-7	TGTGCCAGTAGTATTGTTGCAGAAACCTACGAGCAGTACTTC	CASSIVAETYEQYF
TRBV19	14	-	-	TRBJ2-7	TGTGCCAGTAGTTCGGGGGAGAGAACCTACGAGCAGTACTTC	CASSSGERTYEQYF